This TCR beta chain was identified in a study of blood T cell repertoires in COVID-19. Study at large: Acute and convalescent COVID-19 samples came from the United States, Italy and Spain. The analysed material was cDNA or gDNA that came from T cells, B-cell-depleted T cells, or PBMCs.

The V gene's germline CDR1 is MNHEY and CDR2 SVGAGI. The CDR3 is 16 amino acids. Trimming took off 4 bases at V and 2 bases at J, with 14 bases between the two ends. Per the study methods: Quantification of nucleated cells was approximated via reference gene primer amplification. Profiled with immunoSEQ multiplex PCR; TCRdb holds only in-frame clones, not every one. The V and J calls and clone size come from that table; D and trimming were worked out from the DNA. The repertoire includes 130,000 or so clones, approximately 80% of them detected once, and 9.5% to 13% sits in the top ten. The chain uses TRBV6-5 and TRBJ2-2, with D perhaps TRBD2 (5 bases). The TCR comes from a human donor in a cohort sampled during active COVID-19. Source material: peripheral blood. The CDR3, as DNA: TGTGCCAGCAGTTCCCGAGGAGGACGAAACACCGGGGAGCTGTTTTTT. Translating gives CASSSRGGRNTGELFF.